This is a list of T cell receptor beta chains from one sample in a study of cytomegalovirus exposure and HLA in healthy donors. The table came from immunoSEQ multiplex PCR; TCRdb's copy has only in-frame clones and leaves some out. The sample records over 110,000 clones, around 80% being singletons. Sequenced sample: PBMCs. The receptors derive from a woman aged 50 to 60 in good health and CMV-seropositive. Both conserved end residues are part of each CDR3.

V gene: TRBV30
J gene: TRBJ1-6
CDR3 protein: CAWGAGGLHF

V gene: TRBV27
J gene: TRBJ2-1
CDR3 protein: CASSLPYSRDNEQFF

V gene: TRBV7-6
J gene: -
CDR3 protein: CASSLGGQGGSYEQYF

V gene: TRBV7-9
J gene: TRBJ1-4
CDR3 protein: CASSLAGGNEKLFF

V gene: TRBV11-2
J gene: TRBJ2-3
CDR3 protein: CASSLLRGEDTQYF

V gene: TRBV7-2
J gene: TRBJ1-5
CDR3 protein: CASSPTGDQPQHF

V gene: TRBV30
J gene: TRBJ2-1
CDR3 protein: CAWSPYRDRGGEQFF

V gene: TRBV2
J gene: TRBJ2-7
CDR3 protein: CASTMDSVLYEQYF

V gene: TRBV28
J gene: TRBJ2-3
CDR3 protein: CASSTYLRGGASDTQYF

V gene: TRBV5-4
J gene: TRBJ2-7
CDR3 protein: CASSPTGVSYEQYF

V gene: TRBV29-1
J gene: TRBJ2-3
CDR3 protein: CSVNVQGSIDTQYF

V gene: TRBV15
J gene: TRBJ2-3
CDR3 protein: CATSTGQGDTQYF

V gene: TRBV7-9
J gene: TRBJ2-3
CDR3 protein: CASSFTMGPGVDTQYF

V gene: TRBV25-1
J gene: TRBJ2-3
CDR3 protein: CASSENSNTDTQYF

V gene: TRBV30
J gene: TRBJ1-3
CDR3 protein: CAWSNGQGEAGNTIYF

V gene: TRBV18
J gene: TRBJ1-1
CDR3 protein: CASSPTGVMNTEAFF

V gene: TRBV7-9
J gene: TRBJ1-5
CDR3 protein: CVSSHRENNQPQHF

V gene: TRBV11-2
J gene: TRBJ1-2
CDR3 protein: CASNRITGMNYGYTF

V gene: TRBV9
J gene: TRBJ1-4
CDR3 protein: CASSPVLANSEKLFF

V gene: TRBV30
J gene: TRBJ2-7
CDR3 protein: CAWSRLHLYEQYF

V gene: TRBV29-1
J gene: TRBJ2-4
CDR3 protein: CSATGQGANIQYF

V gene: TRBV7-2
J gene: TRBJ1-1
CDR3 protein: CASSLQGNTEAFF

V gene: TRBV30
J gene: TRBJ1-2
CDR3 protein: CAWSVGLVNYGYTF

V gene: TRBV7-6
J gene: TRBJ2-5
CDR3 protein: CASSLAGRGQETQYF

V gene: TRBV5-1
J gene: TRBJ2-1
CDR3 protein: CASSLSLQSYNEQFF

V gene: TRBV30
J gene: TRBJ2-5
CDR3 protein: CAWGLGLLETQYF

V gene: TRBV18
J gene: TRBJ1-6
CDR3 protein: CASSPQGDNSPLHF

V gene: TRBV30
J gene: TRBJ2-4
CDR3 protein: CAWSPGLAKNIQYF

V gene: TRBV6-5
J gene: TRBJ1-1
CDR3 protein: CASSLPAGDAFF

V gene: TRBV4-2
J gene: TRBJ2-2
CDR3 protein: CASSQENRATGELFF

V gene: TRBV6-5
J gene: TRBJ2-5
CDR3 protein: CASSYSSGGRETQYF

V gene: TRBV7-8
J gene: TRBJ2-5
CDR3 protein: CASSPMWGTGYLETQYF

V gene: TRBV15
J gene: TRBJ2-2
CDR3 protein: CAASTGTSAGELFF

V gene: TRBV7-3
J gene: TRBJ2-2
CDR3 protein: CASSLSRGGTGELFF

V gene: TRBV7-2
J gene: TRBJ2-5
CDR3 protein: CASSTPLAGAETQYF

V gene: TRBV30
J gene: TRBJ1-6
CDR3 protein: CAWSVDRYSPLHF

V gene: TRBV7-9
J gene: TRBJ1-4
CDR3 protein: CASSLPPGNGEKLFF

V gene: TRBV4-1
J gene: TRBJ1-2
CDR3 protein: CASSQDRGLSSGYTF

V gene: TRBV30
J gene: TRBJ2-7
CDR3 protein: CAWGRDRVAGGQYF

V gene: TRBV28
J gene: TRBJ2-1
CDR3 protein: CASNSPATRRTSGGVDEQFF

V gene: TRBV4-2
J gene: TRBJ2-5
CDR3 protein: CASSLSPGTGGETQYF

V gene: TRBV7-9
J gene: TRBJ1-4
CDR3 protein: CASSQGVQSEKLFF

V gene: TRBV19
J gene: TRBJ2-1
CDR3 protein: CASSNSGGAYEQFF

V gene: TRBV2
J gene: TRBJ1-2
CDR3 protein: CASNSRVLNYGYTF

V gene: TRBV6-5
J gene: TRBJ2-7
CDR3 protein: CASSYFAGPTYEQYF

V gene: TRBV28
J gene: TRBJ1-2
CDR3 protein: CASKLGGVNYGYTF

V gene: TRBV2
J gene: TRBJ2-5
CDR3 protein: CASSEVNWTSRETQYF

V gene: TRBV7-2
J gene: TRBJ1-1
CDR3 protein: CASSLVGTGDIEAFF

V gene: TRBV29-1
J gene: TRBJ2-5
CDR3 protein: CSVVGRGETQYF

V gene: TRBV6-1
J gene: TRBJ2-7
CDR3 protein: CASVPGQGLYEQYF

V gene: TRBV27
J gene: TRBJ2-7
CDR3 protein: CASSYKTAYEQYF

V gene: TRBV5-6
J gene: TRBJ1-3
CDR3 protein: CASSTRTGSDSGNTIYF